This T cell receptor (beta chain) was obtained from a study of blood T cell repertoires in COVID-19. Background on the study: Sample material is recorded as cDNA or gDNA derived from T cells, B-cell-depleted T cells, or PBMCs.

Assay: immunoSEQ multiplex PCR; the TCRdb copy retains only in-frame clones and omits some. The sample has approximately 150,000 clones; over 80% are singletons. This CDR3 region has 18 residues. The receptor comes from a woman aged 45 to 65 with acute or convalescent COVID-19. Sequenced: peripheral blood. The V and J genes are TRBV21-1 and TRBJ2-5; the D call in the table, TRBD2, was not verified against the DNA. TRBV21-1 is noted as a pseudogene. CDR3: CASSTRGLAGVASETQYF. In DNA, the CDR3 is TGTGCCAGCAGCACTAGGGGGCTAGCGGGAGTAGCCTCGGAGACCCAGTACTTC.